Listed below are T cell receptor beta chains from one sample, sequenced in a study of blood T cell repertoires in COVID-19. The repertoire was sequenced with immunoSEQ multiplex PCR; TCRdb's copy has only in-frame clones and lacks some. The top ten clones hold approximately 30% of a sample with some 10,000 clones, roughly 81% of them seen once. Sequenced material: peripheral blood. The origin of the receptors is a man aged 45-60 years with active COVID-19. CDR3s include the opening cysteine and the closing phenylalanine or tryptophan. A D gene is named only where the DNA matches it firmly. Rows may omit the clone size; those that give it use once, few, many or a size class.

abundance	v_gene	d_gene	j_gene	CDR3aa	CDR3nt
NA	TRBV28	NA	TRBJ2-3	CASSDGADTQYF	TGTGCCAGTAGCGACGGGGCAGATACGCAGTATTTT
NA	TRBV5-1	NA	TRBJ2-1	CASSFPGVAHEQFF	TGCGCCAGCAGTTTCCCGGGAGTGGCCCATGAGCAGTTCTTC
few	TRBV28	NA	TRBJ1-5	CASSSLSGSNQPQHF	TGTGCCAGCAGTTCCCTCTCAGGGAGCAATCAGCCCCAGCATTTT
NA	TRBV7-6	TRBD2	TRBJ2-1	CASSLWGGSSDNEQFF	TGTGCCAGCAGCTTATGGGGCGGGAGCAGTGACAATGAGCAGTTCTTC
NA	TRBV3-1/TRBV3-2	TRBD2	TRBJ2-5	CASSQDVVAGYETQYF	TGTGCCAGCAGCCAAGATGTCGTAGCGGGATATGAGACCCAGTACTTC
NA	TRBV4-1	NA	TRBJ2-5	CASSQFPAGLPQETQYF	TGCGCCAGCAGCCAATTCCCAGCGGGTCTTCCCCAAGAGACCCAGTACTTC
NA	TRBV10-2	NA	TRBJ2-2	CASIDPRENTGELFF	TGCGCCAGCATAGATCCGCGGGAGAACACCGGGGAGCTGTTTTTT
medium-sized	TRBV6-5	NA	TRBJ2-3	CASSISGSLDTQYF	TGTGCCAGCAGTATTTCCGGGTCCCTAGATACGCAGTATTTT
NA	TRBV2	NA	TRBJ1-2	CASSDGRPIYGYTF	TGTGCCAGCAGTGACGGCAGGCCGATCTATGGCTACACCTTC
medium-sized	TRBV7-3	NA	TRBJ2-1	CASSLHGELVTYNEQFF	TGTGCCAGCAGCTTACACGGGGAATTAGTGACCTACAATGAGCAGTTCTTC
NA	TRBV7-9	TRBD2	TRBJ2-3	CASSSQGGPEDTQYF	TGTGCCAGCAGCTCCCAGGGAGGGCCGGAAGATACGCAGTATTTT
NA	TRBV4-1	TRBD2	TRBJ2-7	CASSQSGASGSSEQYF	TGCGCCAGCAGCCAGTCCGGGGCTAGCGGGAGCTCGGAGCAGTACTTC
NA	TRBV2	NA	TRBJ2-7	CASSEVTGGPPYEQYF	TGTGCCAGCAGTGAAGTAACCGGAGGCCCCCCCTACGAGCAGTACTTC
NA	TRBV5-1	NA	TRBJ1-2	CASSLGQYEGYTF	TGCGCCAGCAGCTTGGGACAGTATGAAGGCTACACCTTC
NA	TRBV7-6	TRBD1	TRBJ2-5	CASSSRDRGRETQYF	TGTGCCAGCAGCTCCCGAGACAGGGGGCGAGAGACCCAGTACTTC
NA	TRBV27	TRBD1	TRBJ1-1	CASSSTGAGEAFF	TGTGCCAGCAGCTCGACAGGGGCCGGTGAAGCTTTCTTT
NA	TRBV27	NA	TRBJ1-6	CASTVGLGSYNSPLHF	TGTGCCAGCACAGTGGGGCTCGGCTCCTATAATTCACCCCTCCACTTT
NA	TRBV3-1/TRBV3-2	TRBD2	TRBJ2-3	CASSQGLAGVDTQYF	TGTGCCAGCAGCCAAGGGCTAGCGGGAGTGGATACGCAGTATTTT
NA	TRBV13	NA	TRBJ2-7	CASSYSPGYEQYF	TGTGCCAGCAGCTACAGTCCCGGCTACGAGCAGTACTTC
NA	TRBV19	TRBD1	TRBJ1-5	CASSTTDRGVGSNQPQHF	TGTGCCAGTAGTACCACGGACAGGGGGGTCGGCAGCAATCAGCCCCAGCATTTT
NA	TRBV6-1	NA	TRBJ1-4	CASSELGWGPENEKLFF	TGTGCCAGCAGTGAATTGGGGTGGGGGCCCGAGAATGAAAAACTGTTTTTT
once	TRBV28	TRBD1	TRBJ2-1	CASSYDRAIVDEQFF	TGTGCCAGCAGTTATGACAGGGCCATTGTCGATGAGCAGTTCTTC
NA	TRBV27	TRBD2	TRBJ2-1	CASSPRTSGTLNEQFF	TGTGCCAGCAGTCCCAGGACTAGCGGGACCCTCAATGAGCAGTTCTTC
medium-sized	TRBV9	TRBD2	TRBJ2-1	CASSETSGRGNEQFF	TGTGCCAGCAGCGAGACTAGCGGGAGAGGCAATGAGCAGTTCTTC
NA	TRBV11-2	TRBD2	TRBJ2-1	CASSLDIAGGPTNEQFF	TGTGCCAGCAGCTTAGACATTGCGGGAGGGCCAACCAATGAGCAGTTCTTC
NA	TRBV6-5	NA	TRBJ2-1	CASGQGQLFDEQFF	TGTGCCAGCGGCCAGGGCCAGTTATTCGATGAGCAGTTCTTC
once	TRBV19	TRBD2	TRBJ2-1	CASSILATSGSRFF	TGTGCCAGTAGTATACTCGCGACTAGCGGGAGTCGGTTCTTC
once	TRBV9	NA	TRBJ1-4	CASSVGGLEKLFF	TGTGCCAGCTCTGTAGGCGGACTGGAAAAACTGTTTTTT
NA	TRBV7-9	TRBD2	TRBJ2-1	CASSLGPPSGSGNEQFF	TGTGCCAGCAGCTTAGGCCCCCCTAGCGGTAGCGGCAATGAGCAGTTCTTC
NA	TRBV2	NA	TRBJ2-5	CASSEAGGVYQETQYF	TGTGCCAGCAGTGAAGCGGGTGGAGTGTACCAAGAGACCCAGTACTTC
NA	TRBV15	NA	TRBJ2-5	CATSRDLGGPGETQYF	TGTGCCACCAGCAGAGATTTGGGGGGGCCAGGGGAGACCCAGTACTTC
NA	TRBV5-4	NA	TRBJ2-1	CASRKQRDVGYNEQFF	TGTGCCAGCAGAAAGCAGCGTGACGTAGGATACAATGAGCAGTTCTTC
NA	TRBV13	NA	TRBJ2-2	CASSLVDGELFF	TGTGCCAGCAGCTTAGTAGACGGGGAGCTGTTTTTT
NA	TRBV14	NA	TRBJ1-3	CASSQVGQLSGNTIYF	TGTGCCAGCAGCCAAGTGGGACAACTATCTGGAAACACCATATATTTT
few	TRBV19	TRBD2	TRBJ2-7	CASSLGTSGKGDEQYF	TGTGCCAGTAGTCTCGGGACTAGCGGGAAAGGTGACGAGCAGTACTTC
NA	TRBV7-3	NA	TRBJ1-1	CASSSTGGGTEAFF	TGTGCCAGCAGCTCAACGGGAGGGGGCACTGAAGCTTTCTTT
few	TRBV15	TRBD1	TRBJ1-1	CATSRDRGWWAFF	TGTGCCACCAGCAGAGACAGGGGGTGGTGGGCTTTCTTT
NA	TRBV25-1	NA	TRBJ1-5	CASSEYTSNQPQHF	TGTGCCAGCAGTGAGTACACCAGCAATCAGCCCCAGCATTTT
NA	TRBV29-1	NA	TRBJ2-4	CSVVDQGSDIQYF	TGCAGCGTTGTGGATCAGGGGTCGGACATTCAGTACTTC
NA	TRBV7-6	NA	TRBJ2-7	CASSPSSAYEQYF	TGTGCCAGCAGCCCTTCTAGCGCCTACGAGCAGTACTTC
NA	TRBV28	TRBD1	TRBJ2-1	CASSRDREFYNEQFF	TGTGCCAGCAGCCGGGACAGGGAATTCTACAATGAGCAGTTCTTC
NA	TRBV7-8	NA	TRBJ1-3	CASSSRTERNTIYF	TGTGCCAGCAGTTCCCGGACAGAAAGAAACACCATATATTTT
NA	TRBV19	TRBD2	TRBJ2-5	CASRSGLAGAETQYF	TGTGCCAGTAGATCGGGACTAGCGGGAGCAGAGACCCAGTACTTC
medium-sized	TRBV6-4	NA	TRBJ2-3	CASSGGVADTQYF	TGTGCCAGCAGTGGGGGAGTGGCAGATACGCAGTATTTT
once	TRBV5-6	NA	TRBJ2-5	CASSFNGGLTITYQETQYF	TGTGCCAGCAGCTTTAATGGGGGGTTGACCATCACCTACCAAGAGACCCAGTACTTC
NA	TRBV7-8	TRBD1	TRBJ1-4	CASGKDRGFRDEKLFF	TGTGCCAGCGGGAAGGACAGGGGCTTTAGGGATGAAAAACTGTTTTTT
NA	TRBV13	NA	TRBJ1-1	CASSLRGARTEAFF	TGTGCCAGCAGCTTACGGGGGGCCCGTACTGAAGCTTTCTTT
NA	TRBV5-6	TRBD1	TRBJ2-7	CASSKWTGGHWEQYF	TGTGCCAGCAGCAAATGGACAGGGGGCCATTGGGAGCAGTACTTC